The 26 T cell receptor beta chains given below trace back to one sample, sequenced in a study of T cells in localized non-small cell lung cancer. The assay was immunoSEQ multiplex PCR, and TCRdb's table has in-frame clones only and misses some. The sample contains approximately 10,000 clones, 65% to 90% of which appear only once. Sequencing was performed on peripheral blood mononuclear cells, taken before any cancer treatment. These receptors were taken from a female donor aged 60 or older with stage II lung adenocarcinoma.

This clone occurred a few times. The gene calls are TRBV5-1 and TRBJ2-1; D possibly corresponds to TRBD2 (6 bases). Germline V CDR1 and CDR2: SGHRS, YFSETQ. V dropped 0 bases and J dropped 1 base, with 8 bases sitting between them. The CDR3 loop spans 15 amino acids. CDR3: CASSLDRGSYNEQFF. DNA of the CDR3: TGCGCCAGCAGCTTGGATCGGGGGTCCTACAATGAGCAGTTCTTC. Looking up the rest from reference TRBV5-1 and TRBJ2-1 gives the full variable domain: KAGVTQTPRYLIKTRGQQVTLSCSPISGHRSVSWYQQTPGQGLQFLFEYFSETQRNKGNFPGRFSGRQFSNSRSEMNVSTLELGDSALYLCASSLDRGSYNEQFFGPGTRLTVL.

About this clone itself: Its ends do not fully match the called genes, so a read error is possible. The chain employs TRBV14 and TRBJ1-1; TRBD1 might be the D (5 bases). Germline CDR1 and CDR2: SGHDN and FVKESK. The CDR3 has 13 amino acids. The DNA of the CDR3 is TGTGCCAGCAGCCAAGGGGGGAACGCTGAAGCTTTCTTT. Residues: CASSQGGNAEAFF.

This chain links TRBV2 with TRBJ1-2; 9 nucleotides align to TRBD1. Per the germline V gene, CDR1 is SNHLY and CDR2 is FYNNEI. V shed 6 bases, J shed 3 bases, and the junction held 8 bases outside the gene matches. The CDR3 totals 15 residues. The CDR3 DNA reads as TGTGCCAGCAGAGCGAACAGGGGGCTCGACTATGGCTACACCTTC. This translates into CASRANRGLDYGYTF.

V usage is TRBV7-9 and J usage is TRBJ2-2; unclear D gene. The CDR3 is 15 amino acids. The V gene's germline CDR1 is SEHNR and CDR2 FQNEAQ (reference sequence). The V and J ends lost 5 bases and 7 bases respectively, with 17 bases between them. CDR3 in amino acids: CASSPRRHGRGELFF. Written as DNA, the CDR3 is TGTGCCAGCAGCCCCCGGAGACACGGCCGCGGGGAGCTGTTTTTT.

This rearrangement joins TRBV30 to TRBJ2-3; D perhaps matches TRBD1 (6 bases). V shed 0 bases and J shed 5 bases, with 15 bases lying between them. There are 15 residues in the CDR3. The germline CDR1 and CDR2 sequences are GTSNPN and SVGIG (reference sequence). The CDR3 spells CAWSVDSSRGDTQYF. Here the CDR3 DNA reads TGTGCCTGGAGTGTAGACTCGAGCAGGGGAGATACGCAGTATTTT.

The rearrangement uses TRBV7-2 and TRBJ2-5, with D possibly matching TRBD2 (5 bases). Germline CDR1 reads SGHTA; CDR2 reads FQGNSA. Between the trimmed V and J ends, which lost 3 bases and 1 base, there was a span of 9 bases. This CDR3 spans 14 amino acids. CDR3 sequence reads: CASSFQRGQETQYF. DNA of the CDR3: TGTGCCAGCAGCTTTCAACGGGGCCAAGAGACCCAGTACTTC.

This clone occurred once. The CDR3 loop is CASSRSGTGSYGYTF. CDR3 nucleotide sequence: TGTGCCAGCAGCCGATCCGGGACAGGCTCCTATGGCTACACCTTC. The chain has TRBV7-3 and TRBJ1-2; 8 bases match TRBD1. Trimming removed 5 bases from V and 4 bases from J; junction bases left unmatched: 9. Germline CDR1 and CDR2: SGHTA and FQGTGA. The CDR3 length is 15 residues. Supplemented by reference TRBV7-3 and TRBJ1-2, the full variable domain reads GAGVSQTPSNKVTEKGKYVELRCDPISGHTALYWYRQSLGQGPEFLIYFQGTGAADDSGLPNDRFFAVRPEGSVSTLKIQRTERGDSAVYLCASSRSGTGSYGYTFGSGTRLTVV.

A single count supports this clone. V usage is TRBV7-2 and J usage is TRBJ2-7; 15 bases are shared with TRBD2. With 6 bases clipped from V and 3 bases from J, the junction kept 12 bases outside the gene matches. This CDR3 has 18 residues. The germline CDR1 and CDR2 sequences are SGHTA and FQGNSA. This CDR3 is CASSRTSGGAVLSYEQYF. CDR3 DNA: TGTGCCAGCAGTCGGACTAGCGGGGGGGCCGTACTTAGCTACGAGCAGTACTTC.

The chain combines TRBV11-3 with TRBJ2-3; 9 nucleotides match TRBD1. The germline gives CDR1 SGHNT, CDR2 YENEEA. The CDR3 contains 14 residues. The V and J ends lost 6 bases and 4 bases, in that order; junction bases with no gene match: 5. The CDR3 DNA follows: TGTGCCAGCAGTAAGACAGGGGGGGCAGATACGCAGTATTTT. Translation: CASSKTGGADTQYF. Drawing the rest from reference TRBV11-3 and TRBJ2-3, the complete variable domain is EAGVVQSPRYKIIEKKQPVAFWCNPISGHNTLYWYLQNLGQGPELLIRYENEEAVDDSQLPKDRFSAERLKGVDSTLKIQPAELGDSAVYLCASSKTGGADTQYFGPGTRLTVL.

V and J are TRBV5-4 and TRBJ2-3; 11 nucleotides align to TRBD2. Looked up from germline, CDR1 is SGHNT and CDR2 is YYREEE (reference sequence). The V gene end was trimmed by 0 bases and the J gene end by 2 bases; junction bases not matched to a gene: 2. The CDR3 spans 16 residues. CDR3 in DNA: TGTGCCAGCAGCTTGGGGACTAGCGGGTTCACAGATACGCAGTATTTT. As protein: CASSLGTSGFTDTQYF.

The chain joins TRBV18 to TRBJ2-6, with D hard to call. From germline, CDR1 is KGHSH and CDR2 LQKENI. This CDR3 contains 16 residues. The V end was cut by 2 bases, the J end by 0 bases, with 8 bases between. CDR3 region: CASSPVGTSGANVLTF. CDR3 nucleotides: TGTGCCAGCTCACCAGTGGGTACCTCTGGGGCCAACGTCCTGACTTTC.

The gene calls are TRBV6-5 and TRBJ2-7; tentative D call: TRBD2 (5 bases). The CDR3 is made up of 14 amino acids. Germline values: CDR1 MNHEY, CDR2 SVGAGI. Trimming took off 5 bases at V and 8 bases at J, with 19 bases between the two ends. The CDR3 loop is CASSHGRTGSKQYF. CDR3 nucleotide sequence: TGTGCCAGCAGTCACGGTCGGACGGGGTCGAAGCAGTACTTC.

This clone was observed a handful of times. The chain recombines TRBV2 with TRBJ1-5; TRBD1 matches at 10 bases. CDR1 SNHLY and CDR2 FYNNEI come from the germline V gene. V trimming: 6 bases; J trimming: 14 bases; junction bases outside the gene matches: 4. The CDR3 loop spans 11 amino acids. CDR3 protein: CASSGDRGKHF. CDR3 in DNA: TGTGCCAGCAGCGGGGACAGGGGAAAGCATTTT.

This clone showed up just a few times. The chain carries TRBV6-5 and TRBJ2-7; D not resolved. CDR3 length: 13 residues. Germline V gene lookup returns CDR1 MNHEY and CDR2 SVGAGI. Trimming took off 2 bases at V and 7 bases at J, with 12 bases between the two ends. This chain's CDR3 is CASSYGPFEEQYF. The CDR3 DNA follows: TGTGCCAGCAGTTACGGACCTTTTGAAGAGCAGTACTTC.

This clone came up a few times. The chain has TRBV4-2 and TRBJ1-1, with D tentatively TRBD1 (6 bases). Trimming pared 4 bases from V and 0 bases from J, leaving 18 bases between. Germline V gene sequence: CDR1 LGHNA, CDR2 YNFKEQ. The length of the CDR3 is 17 residues. The CDR3 spells CASSPNRDGGLNTEAFF. The CDR3 DNA reads TGTGCCAGCAGCCCTAATAGGGACGGGGGGCTGAACACTGAAGCTTTCTTT.

The genes are TRBV12-5 and TRBJ2-7; TRBD1 matches at 7 bases. The germline V gene encodes CDR1 LGHNT and CDR2 FRNRAP. This CDR3 has 13 amino acids. The V segment lost 6 bases and the J segment 2 bases; nucleotides outside the gene matches: 4. Written as DNA, the CDR3 is TGTGCTAGTGGAAGGGACAGCCCCTACGAGCAGTACTTC. This sequence encodes CASGRDSPYEQYF. The full variable domain, in which reference TRBV12-5 and TRBJ2-7 provide the parts outside the CDR3, is DARVTQTPRHKVTEMGQEVTMRCQPILGHNTVFWYRQTMMQGLELLAYFRNRAPLDDSGMPKDRFSAEMPDATLATLKIQPSEPRDSAVYFCASGRDSPYEQYFGPGTRLTVT.

V usage is TRBV28 and J usage is TRBJ1-2, with D uncertain. This CDR3 comprises 15 residues. V lost 7 bases and J 5 bases, leaving 20 bases between the germline ends. Germline CDR1 reads MDHEN; CDR2 reads SYDVKM. CDR3 sequence: CASTTGGVQRYGYTF. The DNA of the CDR3 is TGTGCCAGCACTACCGGCGGGGTCCAGAGGTATGGCTACACCTTC.

The chain combines TRBV29-1 with TRBJ2-3, with 15 bases fitting TRBD2. CDR1 is SQVTM and CDR2 is ANQGSEA in the germline V gene. The CDR3 runs 18 residues. Trimming took 0 bases from V and 2 from J; bases not matched to a gene: 6. Here the CDR3 reads CSVEESGTSGGYTDTQYF. In DNA form, the CDR3 reads TGCAGCGTTGAAGAATCCGGGACTAGCGGGGGGTACACAGATACGCAGTATTTT.

The V call is TRBV9, the J call TRBJ2-5, with TRBD2 identical over 9 bases. The J segment lost 5 bases and the V segment lost 0 bases, leaving 11 bases of the junction unmatched. This CDR3 is built from 17 residues. Germline V gives CDR1 SGDLS, CDR2 YYNGEE. The CDR3, as DNA: TGTGCCAGCAGCGTAGTCCCCGGGCGGGAGGGCCGTGAGACCCAGTACTTC. Protein product: CASSVVPGREGRETQYF. The full variable domain, with the rest looked up from reference TRBV9 and TRBJ2-5, is DSGVTQTPKHLITATGQRVTLRCSPRSGDLSVYWYQQSLDQGLQFLIQYYNGEERAKGNILERFSAQQFPDLHSELNLSSLELGDSALYFCASSVVPGREGRETQYFGPGTRLLVL.

Remarks on this clone: Because the CDR3's place on the DNA is in doubt, the DNA is left out and the CDR3 is given as listed by TCRdb. The rearrangement uses TRBV18 and TRBJ2-7. Germline V CDR1 and CDR2: KGHSH, LQKENI. The CDR3 length is 15 residues, termini included. CDR3 region: CASSPGRAGPTGQYF.

The chain has TRBV5-4 and TRBJ2-2; D might be TRBD1 or TRBD2, each matching 5 bases. This CDR3 is built from 15 residues. Germline V lookup: CDR1 SGHNT, CDR2 YYREEE (reference sequence). V lost 6 bases and J 4 bases, leaving 16 bases between the germline ends. The CDR3 nucleotides are TGTGCCAGCACCGCGAGGGGTTGGGGCACCGGGGAGCTGTTTTTT. This encodes CASTARGWGTGELFF. The variable domain in full, with the rest retrieved from reference TRBV5-4 and TRBJ2-2, is ETGVTQSPTHLIKTRGQQVTLRCSSQSGHNTVSWYQQALGQGPQFIFQYYREEENGRGNFPPRFSGLQFPNYSSELNVNALELDDSALYLCASTARGWGTGELFFGEGSRLTVL.

V and J are TRBV6-4 and TRBJ2-1, with 9 nucleotides matching TRBD2. There are 15 residues in the CDR3. J gave up 4 bases and V 0 bases, and 1 base lay outside the gene matches. The V gene's germline CDR1 is MRHNA and CDR2 SNTAGT. The chain's CDR3 is CASSDSSGRYNEQFF. The CDR3 DNA reads as TGTGCCAGCAGTGACTCTAGCGGGAGATACAATGAGCAGTTCTTC.

This sequence joins TRBV6-6 and TRBJ2-7; no firm D call. The CDR3 loop spans 13 amino acids. Germline CDR1 is MNHNY and CDR2 is SVGAGI (reference sequence). Trimming took 7 bases from V and 0 from J, leaving 10 bases between them. CDR3 coding DNA: TGTGCCAGCACCCCCCCTCACTCCTACGAGCAGTACTTC. Translation gives CASTPPHSYEQYF.

The V and J genes are TRBV4-2 and TRBJ2-1; D remains ambiguous. The V gene's germline CDR1 is LGHNA and CDR2 YNFKEQ. Trimming took 2 bases from V and 12 from J, leaving 17 bases between them. CDR3 length: 14 residues. The CDR3 DNA reads as TGTGCCAGCAGCCAACCTCAGGCCCGGACCGGGCAGTTCTTC. It yields the protein CASSQPQARTGQFF.

This clone was seen more than once but under ten times. The V gene is TRBV9, the J gene TRBJ1-6, with D possibly TRBD1 on 6 matching bases. Trimming took off 0 bases at V and 2 bases at J, with 12 bases between the two ends. Per germline, CDR1 SGDLS and CDR2 YYNGEE. CDR3 size: 17 residues. The CDR3 loop reads CASSVAGGTPYNSPLHF. The CDR3 DNA sequence: TGTGCCAGCAGCGTAGCGGGCGGGACACCCTATAATTCACCCCTCCACTTT.

The chain combines TRBV11-3 with TRBJ2-5; TRBD1 or TRBD2 may be the D gene (6 bases each). The CDR3 has 15 amino acids. V was trimmed by 8 bases and J by 6 bases, leaving 22 bases between them. Per the germline V gene, CDR1 is SGHNT and CDR2 is YENEEA. This chain's CDR3 is CASQPGWGAGKTQYF. Written as DNA, the CDR3 is TGTGCCAGCCAACCCGGATGGGGGGCGGGAAAGACCCAGTACTTC. Using reference TRBV11-3 and TRBJ2-5 for the parts outside the CDR3, the full variable domain is EAGVVQSPRYKIIEKKQPVAFWCNPISGHNTLYWYLQNLGQGPELLIRYENEEAVDDSQLPKDRFSAERLKGVDSTLKIQPAELGDSAVYLCASQPGWGAGKTQYFGPGTRLLVL.